This T cell receptor beta chain was recorded in a study of T-cell reconstitution after alpha-beta-depleted transplantation in children. On this clonotype itself: The antigen remains unidentified.

The TCRbeta library incorporated unique molecular identifiers. TCRdb recomputed calls from the PCR reads with MiXCR, one row per CDR3 protein. This table holds around 90,000 distinct CDR3 sequences, less than 20% found once. Study observations and caveats: It was reported that alpha-beta T cells came from several hundred expanded graft clones (about two months after transplant). Day-60 TCRbeta diversity that was high in some patients was derived from surviving recipient T cells and thymic progenitors.

The CDR3 sequence is 16 residues long. The V and J genes are TRBV12-1 and TRBJ2-5; the table gives TRBD1 as D, unverified against the DNA. TRBV12-1 is shown as a pseudogene. Sequencing was performed on PBMCs, mostly from graft donor cells, taken 180 days after TCRalphabeta/CD19-depleted stem cell transplant. This sequence originates from a male patient between 2 and 9 years old who had a stem cell transplant for acute lymphoblastic leukemia, so the T cells may come from the graft donor. The CDR3 nucleotides read TGTGCCAGCAGCTGTGGACACGGGTTAGGCAAGAAGTCCCAGTACTTC. As protein: CASSCGHGLGKKSQYF.